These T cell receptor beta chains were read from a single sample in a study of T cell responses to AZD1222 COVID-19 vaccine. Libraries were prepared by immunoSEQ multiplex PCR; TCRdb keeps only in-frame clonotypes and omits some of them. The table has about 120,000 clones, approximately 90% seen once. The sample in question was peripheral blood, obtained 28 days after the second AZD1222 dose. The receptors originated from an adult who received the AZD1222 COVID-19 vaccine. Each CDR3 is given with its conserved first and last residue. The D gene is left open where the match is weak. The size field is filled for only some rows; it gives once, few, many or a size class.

CASSVDARGLSIEKLFF | TGTGCCAGCAGCGTAGACGCCAGGGGCCTCTCGATTGAAAAACTGTTTTTT | TRBJ1-4 | TRBV9 | . | .
CASSPGQRYGYTF | TGTGCCAGCTCTCCCGGACAGCGCTATGGCTACACCTTC | TRBJ1-2 | TRBV18 | . | .
CASSYHSREDPNYGYTF | TGTGCCAGCAGCTACCACAGTAGGGAAGACCCTAACTATGGCTACACCTTC | TRBJ1-2 | TRBV7-6 | . | .
CASGEGQGMNTEAFF | TGTGCTAGTGGTGAAGGACAGGGCATGAACACTGAAGCTTTCTTT | TRBJ1-1 | TRBV12-5 | TRBD1 | .
CASSKDKGVVETQYF | TGCGCCAGCTCGAAGGACAAAGGGGTGGTCGAGACCCAGTACTTC | TRBJ2-5 | TRBV5-1 | . | .
CASSYERDSPLHF | TGTGCCAGCAGTTACGAGCGGGATTCACCCCTCCACTTT | TRBJ1-6 | TRBV6-5 | . | .
CSGGLLEGATF | TGCAGCGGCGGTCTGTTGGAGGGAGCGACCTTC | TRBJ1-2 | TRBV29-1 | . | .
CASSRAGITDTQYF | TGTGCCAGCAGCCGCGCCGGGATAACAGATACGCAGTATTTT | TRBJ2-3 | TRBV7-2 | . | .
CASSPPMTSSYEQYF | TGTGCCAGCTCACCACCCATGACGAGCTCCTACGAGCAGTACTTC | TRBJ2-7 | TRBV18 | . | .
CASSQTDIPNSGNTIYF | TGCGCCAGCAGCCAGACCGACATCCCGAACTCTGGAAACACCATATATTTT | TRBJ1-3 | TRBV4-1 | . | once
CASRSLLNNEQFF | TGTGCCAGCAGGTCACTCCTAAACAATGAGCAGTTCTTC | TRBJ2-1 | TRBV28 | . | .
CASSADGVNTEAFF | TGTGCCAGCAGTGCGGATGGGGTGAACACTGAAGCTTTCTTT | TRBJ1-1 | TRBV2 | . | few
CASSQTGTFDQPQHF | TGCGCCAGCAGCCAAACAGGGACGTTCGATCAGCCCCAGCATTTT | TRBJ1-5 | TRBV4-1 | . | once
CASSPGTVMAGNTIYF | TGTGCCAGCTCACCCGGGACAGTCATGGCCGGAAACACCATATATTTT | TRBJ1-3 | TRBV18 | TRBD1 | .
CASSQAPGGGTEQYF | TGTGCCAGCAGCCAAGCCCCCGGCGGAGGGACCGAGCAGTACTTC | TRBJ2-7 | TRBV4-2 | . | .
CASKEGRENSPLHF | TGTGCCAGTAAGGAGGGCAGGGAAAATTCACCCCTCCACTTT | TRBJ1-6 | TRBV19 | . | .
CASGLPRSGRESSYNEQFF | TGTGCTAGTGGTCTTCCCCGAAGCGGGAGGGAGAGCTCCTACAATGAGCAGTTCTTC | TRBJ2-1 | TRBV12-5 | TRBD2 | .
CAIQEDRAEAFF | TGTGCCATACAGGAGGACAGGGCTGAAGCTTTCTTT | TRBJ1-1 | TRBV6-5 | TRBD1 | .